This entry concerns a single T cell receptor beta chain. Its antigen is not known. TCRdb keeps only in-frame clones here, not all; method: immunoSEQ multiplex PCR. In the table there are 150,000 or so clones, under 95% of which are singletons. These data belong to a study of T cell responses to AZD1222 COVID-19 vaccine. Broader study findings: The study found Spike-specific TCR breadth and depth rose after two AZD1222 doses.

The CDR3 loop spans 13 amino acids. Germline V CDR1 and CDR2: MNHEY, SMNVEV (reference sequence). V was cut by 6 bases and J by 6 bases, with 12 bases left in between. This clonotype originated in an adult who received the AZD1222 COVID-19 vaccine. This sample comprised peripheral blood, obtained 28 days after the second AZD1222 dose. The chain carries TRBV27 and TRBJ1-5; no reliable D call. The CDR3 protein is CASRLDWAQPQHF. The CDR3 region has the DNA TGTGCCAGCAGATTGGACTGGGCTCAGCCCCAGCATTTT.